This TCR beta chain was documented in a study of monozygotic twins with inflammatory bowel disease. Germline V gives CDR1 ENHRY, CDR2 SYGVKD. CDR3 size: 14 residues. A remark on this clonotype: The antigen remains undetermined.

Study results and limitations: Concordance status among twins (concordant versus discordant) showed no link to repertoire similarity, possibly from limited power. Healthy co-twins exceeded IBD patients in TCRbeta diversity as measured by inverse Simpson.

Every donor provided one blood sample measuring approximately 2.5 ml. Using TCRalpha and TCRbeta cDNA, the researchers carried out two nested PCRs that lasted roughly 16 and 10 cycles. TCRdb reprocessed the 5' RACE reads and stores each CDR3 protein as one record, lacking DNA. Recorded here are about 93,000 distinct CDR3 sequences; the top ten clones represent less than 7.5%. The rearrangement links TRBV10-3 to TRBJ2-3; TCRdb's D call, TRBD1, is unchecked because there is no DNA. Input material: blood. This sequence originates from a human donor with ulcerative colitis or Crohn's disease, or a healthy co-twin of an affected twin (not recorded which). CDR3 loop: CAISELGARDTQYF.